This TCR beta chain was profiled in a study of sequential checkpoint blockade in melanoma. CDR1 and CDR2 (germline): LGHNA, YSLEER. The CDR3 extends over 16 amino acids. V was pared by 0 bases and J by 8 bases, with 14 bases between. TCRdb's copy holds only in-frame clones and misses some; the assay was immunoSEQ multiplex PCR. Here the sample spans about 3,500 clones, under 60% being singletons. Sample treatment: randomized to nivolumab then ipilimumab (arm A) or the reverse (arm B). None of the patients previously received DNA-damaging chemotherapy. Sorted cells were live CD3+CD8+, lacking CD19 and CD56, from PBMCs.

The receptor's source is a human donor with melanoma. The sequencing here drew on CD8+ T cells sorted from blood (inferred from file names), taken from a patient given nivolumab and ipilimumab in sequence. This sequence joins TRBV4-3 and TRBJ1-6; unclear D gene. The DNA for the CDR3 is TGCGCCAGCAGCCAAGAAGGAGGGATTGGGGATTCACCCCTCCACTTT. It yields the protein CASSQEGGIGDSPLHF.